This TCR beta chain was retrieved from a study of T cells in localized non-small cell lung cancer. Study-wide points: Among blood samples, higher T cell density accompanied longer overall survival. Multi-region tumor sequencing was not done, so intratumor heterogeneity could not be excluded. Researchers found a median around 58 of the top 100 tumor clones in adjacent lung. It was uninvolved adjacent lung that showed the highest T cell clonality, exceeding tumor.

Profiled with immunoSEQ multiplex PCR; TCRdb holds only in-frame clones, not every one. The sample shows roughly 72,000 clones, around 80% of them seen only once. CDR3 length: 13 amino acids. Deletions cut 3 bases from V and 6 bases from J, with 9 bases between. Germline CDR1 and CDR2: LNHDA and SQIVND (reference sequence). In the case of this clone: Its antigen is as yet unknown.

The specimen comprised peripheral blood, sampled before any cancer treatment. J is TRBJ1-5 and V is TRBV19; D unresolved. This receptor was identified in a female donor aged 60 or older with stage I lung adenocarcinoma. CDR3 amino acids: CASSIAGFQPQHF. In DNA form, the CDR3 reads TGTGCCAGTAGTATTGCGGGGTTTCAGCCCCAGCATTTT.